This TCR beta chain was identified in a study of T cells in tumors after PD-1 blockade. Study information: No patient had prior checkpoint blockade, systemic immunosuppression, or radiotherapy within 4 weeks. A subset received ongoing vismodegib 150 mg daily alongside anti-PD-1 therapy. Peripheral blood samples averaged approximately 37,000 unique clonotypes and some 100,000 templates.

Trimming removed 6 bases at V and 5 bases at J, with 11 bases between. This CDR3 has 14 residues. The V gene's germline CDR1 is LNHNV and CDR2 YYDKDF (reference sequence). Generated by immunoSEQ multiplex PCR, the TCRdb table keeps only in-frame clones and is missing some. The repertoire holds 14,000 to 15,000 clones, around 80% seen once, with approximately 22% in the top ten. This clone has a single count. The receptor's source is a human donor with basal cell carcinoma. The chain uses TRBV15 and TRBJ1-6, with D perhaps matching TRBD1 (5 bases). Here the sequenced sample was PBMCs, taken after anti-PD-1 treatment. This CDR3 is CATRRGYDNSPLHF. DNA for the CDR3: TGTGCCACCAGGCGGGGGTATGATAATTCACCCCTCCACTTT. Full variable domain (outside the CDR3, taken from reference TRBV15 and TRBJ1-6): DAMVIQNPRYQVTQFGKPVTLSCSQTLNHNVMYWYQQKSSQAPKLLFHYYDKDFNNEADTPDNFQSRRPNTSFCFLDIRSPGLGDTAMYLCATRRGYDNSPLHFGNGTRLTVT.